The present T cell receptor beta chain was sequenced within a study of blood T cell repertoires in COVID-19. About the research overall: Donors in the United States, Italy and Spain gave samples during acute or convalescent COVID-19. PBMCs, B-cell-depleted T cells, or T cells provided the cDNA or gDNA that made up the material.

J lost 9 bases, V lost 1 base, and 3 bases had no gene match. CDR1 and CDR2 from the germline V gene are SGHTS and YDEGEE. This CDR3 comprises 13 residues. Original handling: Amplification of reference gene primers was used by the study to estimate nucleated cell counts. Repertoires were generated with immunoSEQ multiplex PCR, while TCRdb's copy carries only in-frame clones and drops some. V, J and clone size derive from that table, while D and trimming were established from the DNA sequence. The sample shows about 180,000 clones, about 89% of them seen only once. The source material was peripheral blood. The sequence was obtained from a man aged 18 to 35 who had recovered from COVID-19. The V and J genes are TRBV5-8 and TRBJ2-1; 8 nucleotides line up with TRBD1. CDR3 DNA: TGTGCCAGCAGCTTGACAGGGGGTATTGAGCAGTTCTTC. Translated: CASSLTGGIEQFF.